This T cell receptor beta chain was identified during a study of Ad26.COV2.S vaccination and SARS-CoV-2 variants. Per the germline V gene, CDR1 is MNHEY and CDR2 is SVGEGT. V gave up 3 bases and J gave up 9 bases, with 24 bases separating them. The CDR3 has 17 residues. TCRdb's copy holds only in-frame clones and misses some; the assay was immunoSEQ multiplex PCR. The sample yields more than 300,000 clones, approximately 86% seen once. Treatment described: some 20 received Ad26.COV2.S at low or high dose, single or two shots; about 5 received placebo; per-sample allocation not given. Collection of samples fell on day 63 after the first vaccine or placebo injection.

This receptor was identified in a person between 18 and 60 years old who received the Ad26.COV2.S COVID-19 vaccine or a placebo. This rearrangement joins TRBV6-2 or TRBV6-3 to TRBJ2-1, with D tentatively TRBD1 or TRBD2 (5 bases each). This sample comprised peripheral blood, obtained in a trial of Ad26.COV2.S vaccine versus placebo. CDR3 protein: CASSYLGATLVPGEQFF. The CDR3 nucleotides read TGTGCCAGCAGTTATCTCGGGGCCACGCTAGTCCCCGGTGAGCAGTTCTTC.